The rows below give T cell receptor beta chains drawn from one sample of a study of cytotoxic CD8 clonotypes in ibrutinib-treated CLL. Clones were read by immunoSEQ multiplex PCR, and TCRdb kept only the in-frame ones, dropping some. The sample shows about 200,000 clones, about four fifths of them seen only once. The sample here was PBMCs, taken after 12 months of ibrutinib treatment. All receptors derive from a human donor with chronic lymphocytic leukemia. The CDR3 runs from the conserved cysteine through the conserved F or W. A D gene is named only where the DNA matches it firmly. Clone sizes are given selectively: once, few, many, or a class where the clone is expanded.

cdr3_aa: CASSGAGALTYEQYF
cdr3_nt: TGTGCCAGCAGCGGTGCGGGGGCTCTAACCTACGAGCAGTACTTC
clone_size: -
j_call: TRBJ2-7
v_call: TRBV13
d_call: -

cdr3_aa: CASSFQLASANEQFF
cdr3_nt: TGCGCCAGCAGCTTCCAACTAGCGAGTGCTAATGAGCAGTTCTTC
clone_size: -
j_call: TRBJ2-1
v_call: TRBV5-1
d_call: TRBD2

cdr3_aa: CASSVDSAEAFF
cdr3_nt: TGTGCCAGCAGCGTAGATTCCGCTGAAGCTTTCTTT
clone_size: -
j_call: TRBJ1-1
v_call: TRBV9
d_call: -

cdr3_aa: CASSRDTSSDTQYF
cdr3_nt: TGTGCCAGCAGTCGGGACACGAGTTCAGATACGCAGTATTTT
clone_size: -
j_call: TRBJ2-3
v_call: TRBV6-4
d_call: -

cdr3_aa: CATSRGSSSTDTQYF
cdr3_nt: TGTGCCACCAGCAGAGGGTCTTCGAGCACAGATACGCAGTATTTT
clone_size: -
j_call: TRBJ2-3
v_call: TRBV15
d_call: -

cdr3_aa: CASSTPGGIGTEAFF
cdr3_nt: TGTGCCAGCAGCACCCCAGGAGGGATCGGCACTGAAGCTTTCTTT
clone_size: -
j_call: TRBJ1-1
v_call: TRBV6-1
d_call: -

cdr3_aa: CASSPSGGGELFF
cdr3_nt: TGTGCCAGCAGCCCTAGCGGGGGAGGGGAGCTGTTTTTT
clone_size: -
j_call: TRBJ2-2
v_call: TRBV5-6
d_call: TRBD2

cdr3_aa: CASSSAGTVNTEAFF
cdr3_nt: TGTGCCAGCAGTTCGGCGGGGACAGTGAACACTGAAGCTTTCTTT
clone_size: -
j_call: TRBJ1-1
v_call: TRBV28
d_call: TRBD1

cdr3_aa: CATRTGGTYGYTF
cdr3_nt: TGTGCCACTAGGACAGGGGGGACCTATGGCTACACCTTC
clone_size: -
j_call: TRBJ1-2
v_call: TRBV5-6
d_call: TRBD1

cdr3_aa: CASKLQGYEQYF
cdr3_nt: TGTGCCAGCAAACTCCAAGGTTACGAGCAGTACTTC
clone_size: -
j_call: TRBJ2-7
v_call: TRBV5-6
d_call: -

cdr3_aa: CASSLTYQETQYF
cdr3_nt: TGTGCCAGCAGTTTGACCTACCAAGAGACCCAGTACTTC
clone_size: -
j_call: TRBJ2-5
v_call: TRBV27
d_call: -

cdr3_aa: CASRQGTETQYF
cdr3_nt: TGCGCCAGCAGGCAGGGCACAGAAACGCAGTATTTT
clone_size: few
j_call: TRBJ2-3
v_call: TRBV5-1
d_call: -

cdr3_aa: CASSPGQSSNEQFF
cdr3_nt: TGCGCCAGCAGCCCCGGACAGTCGAGCAATGAGCAGTTCTTC
clone_size: -
j_call: TRBJ2-1
v_call: TRBV5-1
d_call: -

cdr3_aa: CSGRLAGGQNEQFF
cdr3_nt: TGCAGCGGACGACTAGCGGGAGGTCAGAATGAGCAGTTCTTC
clone_size: -
j_call: TRBJ2-1
v_call: TRBV29-1
d_call: TRBD2

cdr3_aa: CASSLSGTRGTDTQYF
cdr3_nt: TGTGCCAGTAGTCTATCCGGGACTAGAGGCACAGATACGCAGTATTTT
clone_size: many
j_call: TRBJ2-3
v_call: TRBV19
d_call: TRBD2

cdr3_aa: CASSTLQGVAYEQYF
cdr3_nt: TGTGCCAGCAGCACTCTACAGGGGGTAGCCTACGAGCAGTACTTC
clone_size: -
j_call: TRBJ2-7
v_call: TRBV27
d_call: TRBD1

cdr3_aa: CASSPSQAGDQPQHF
cdr3_nt: TGTGCCAGCTCACCGTCCCAGGCTGGAGATCAGCCCCAGCATTTT
clone_size: -
j_call: TRBJ1-5
v_call: TRBV18
d_call: -

cdr3_aa: CASSLQGAVEKLFF
cdr3_nt: TGTGCCAGCAGCTTGCAGGGGGCAGTGGAAAAACTGTTTTTT
clone_size: -
j_call: TRBJ1-4
v_call: TRBV5-4
d_call: TRBD1

cdr3_aa: CASSLVSYEQYF
cdr3_nt: TGCGCCAGCAGCTTGGTCTCCTACGAGCAGTACTTC
clone_size: -
j_call: TRBJ2-7
v_call: TRBV5-1
d_call: -

cdr3_aa: CASSFGAGSTDTQYF
cdr3_nt: TGTGCCAGCAGCTTCGGGGCAGGAAGCACAGATACGCAGTATTTT
clone_size: -
j_call: TRBJ2-3
v_call: TRBV7-9
d_call: -

cdr3_aa: CASRYRDRSVTEAFF
cdr3_nt: TGTGCCAGTAGGTACCGGGACAGATCAGTCACTGAAGCTTTCTTT
clone_size: -
j_call: TRBJ1-1
v_call: TRBV19
d_call: TRBD1

cdr3_aa: CASSLHGGYNEQFF
cdr3_nt: TGTGCCAGCAGCCTACATGGGGGATACAATGAGCAGTTCTTC
clone_size: -
j_call: TRBJ2-1
v_call: TRBV5-4
d_call: -

cdr3_aa: CASSLNRGPYTEAFF
cdr3_nt: TGCGCCAGCAGCTTGAACAGGGGGCCTTACACTGAAGCTTTCTTT
clone_size: -
j_call: TRBJ1-1
v_call: TRBV5-1
d_call: TRBD1

cdr3_aa: CASSPWTSGRSYNEQFF
cdr3_nt: TGTGCCAGCTCACCGTGGACTAGCGGGAGGTCCTACAATGAGCAGTTCTTC
clone_size: -
j_call: TRBJ2-1
v_call: TRBV18
d_call: TRBD2

cdr3_aa: CASSYDRGLYEQYF
cdr3_nt: TGTGCCAGCAGTTACGACAGGGGGCTCTACGAGCAGTACTTC
clone_size: -
j_call: TRBJ2-7
v_call: TRBV6-5
d_call: TRBD1

cdr3_aa: CASSPIAGQGNYGYTF
cdr3_nt: TGTGCCAGCTCACCAATCGCGGGACAGGGTAACTATGGCTACACCTTC
clone_size: -
j_call: TRBJ1-2
v_call: TRBV18
d_call: TRBD1

cdr3_aa: CASSVVTGPYEQYF
cdr3_nt: TGTGCCAGCAGCGTCGTGACAGGTCCCTACGAGCAGTACTTC
clone_size: -
j_call: TRBJ2-7
v_call: TRBV7-9
d_call: -

cdr3_aa: CASGPQGGGGYTF
cdr3_nt: TGTGCCAGCGGACCACAGGGTGGGGGTGGCTACACCTTC
clone_size: once
j_call: TRBJ1-2
v_call: TRBV9
d_call: -

cdr3_aa: CASSPLLGTSDGVGDTQYF
cdr3_nt: TGTGCCAGCAGCCCTCTCCTCGGGACTAGCGATGGAGTAGGAGATACGCAGTATTTT
clone_size: -
j_call: TRBJ2-3
v_call: TRBV7-9
d_call: TRBD2

cdr3_aa: CASSSTVNTEAFF
cdr3_nt: TGTGCCAGCAGTTCGACGGTGAACACTGAAGCTTTCTTT
clone_size: -
j_call: TRBJ1-1
v_call: TRBV2
d_call: -

cdr3_aa: CASSPPSHTDTQYF
cdr3_nt: TGTGCCAGCAGCCCTCCCTCCCACACAGATACGCAGTATTTT
clone_size: -
j_call: TRBJ2-3
v_call: TRBV28
d_call: -

cdr3_aa: CASRIKGVDEQFF
cdr3_nt: TGTGCCAGTAGAATCAAGGGTGTCGATGAGCAGTTCTTC
clone_size: -
j_call: TRBJ2-1
v_call: TRBV19
d_call: -

cdr3_aa: CASSGGQHSNQPQHF
cdr3_nt: TGTGCCAGCAGTGGGGGACAGCATAGCAATCAGCCCCAGCATTTT
clone_size: -
j_call: TRBJ1-5
v_call: TRBV28
d_call: TRBD1

cdr3_aa: CASSSDSPDTQYF
cdr3_nt: TGCGCCAGCAGCAGCGACTCGCCAGATACGCAGTATTTT
clone_size: -
j_call: TRBJ2-3
v_call: TRBV5-1
d_call: -

cdr3_aa: CASSSLPAGGSGEQFF
cdr3_nt: TGTGCCAGCAGCTCCCTCCCGGCGGGAGGGAGCGGGGAGCAGTTCTTC
clone_size: -
j_call: TRBJ2-1
v_call: TRBV7-9
d_call: TRBD2

cdr3_aa: CASSSWTSSGSTDTQYF
cdr3_nt: TGTGCCAGCAGTTCTTGGACAAGCTCGGGCAGCACAGATACGCAGTATTTT
clone_size: -
j_call: TRBJ2-3
v_call: TRBV7-8
d_call: -

cdr3_aa: CASSQVISEQFF
cdr3_nt: TGCGCCAGCAGCCAAGTGATATCGGAGCAGTTCTTC
clone_size: -
j_call: TRBJ2-1
v_call: TRBV4-1
d_call: -

cdr3_aa: CSGASNGEQFF
cdr3_nt: TGCAGCGGTGCGAGTAATGGTGAGCAGTTCTTC
clone_size: once
j_call: TRBJ2-1
v_call: TRBV20-1
d_call: -

cdr3_aa: CASSTTDAGGYTF
cdr3_nt: TGTGCCAGCAGTACGACGGACGCTGGGGGCTACACCTTC
clone_size: -
j_call: TRBJ1-2
v_call: TRBV28
d_call: -

cdr3_aa: CASSHSPGQGPLSSSF
cdr3_nt: TGTGCCAGCAGCCATTCCCCGGGACAGGGGCCCCTATCGTCTTCTTTC
clone_size: -
j_call: TRBJ2-7
v_call: TRBV4-1
d_call: TRBD1

cdr3_aa: CASSDQGSYGYTF
cdr3_nt: TGTGCCAGCAGTGATCAGGGTAGCTATGGCTACACCTTC
clone_size: -
j_call: TRBJ1-2
v_call: TRBV2
d_call: -

cdr3_aa: CASSPRIDEQFF
cdr3_nt: TGTGCCAGCTCACCGAGAATAGATGAGCAGTTCTTC
clone_size: -
j_call: TRBJ2-1
v_call: TRBV18
d_call: -

cdr3_aa: CASSRGTSAWEQYF
cdr3_nt: TGTGCCAGCAGCAGGGGGACTAGCGCCTGGGAGCAGTACTTC
clone_size: -
j_call: TRBJ2-7
v_call: TRBV5-4
d_call: TRBD2

cdr3_aa: CASRLMVGQPQHF
cdr3_nt: TGTGCCAGCAGGCTCATGGTAGGTCAGCCCCAGCATTTT
clone_size: -
j_call: TRBJ1-5
v_call: TRBV28
d_call: -

cdr3_aa: CASSRLPPDTQYF
cdr3_nt: TGTGCCAGCAGCCGGCTTCCCCCAGATACGCAGTATTTT
clone_size: -
j_call: TRBJ2-3
v_call: TRBV5-4
d_call: -

cdr3_aa: CASSQEGGQETQYF
cdr3_nt: TGCGCCAGCAGCCAAGAAGGGGGCCAAGAGACCCAGTACTTC
clone_size: -
j_call: TRBJ2-5
v_call: TRBV4-1
d_call: -

cdr3_aa: CASSRDRGPGNEQFF
cdr3_nt: TGTGCCAGCAGCCGGGACAGGGGGCCGGGCAATGAGCAGTTCTTC
clone_size: once
j_call: TRBJ2-1
v_call: TRBV6-5
d_call: TRBD1

cdr3_aa: CSVEEGSVYEQYF
cdr3_nt: TGCAGCGTTGAGGAGGGTTCAGTCTACGAGCAGTACTTC
clone_size: -
j_call: TRBJ2-7
v_call: TRBV29-1
d_call: -

cdr3_aa: CASSLGAGQGGETQYF
cdr3_nt: TGCGCCAGCAGCTTGGGGGCCGGACAGGGAGGGGAGACCCAGTACTTC
clone_size: -
j_call: TRBJ2-5
v_call: TRBV5-1
d_call: -

cdr3_aa: CASSFSGGDYEQYF
cdr3_nt: TGTGCCAGCAGCTTTAGCGGGGGGGACTACGAGCAGTACTTC
clone_size: few
j_call: TRBJ2-7
v_call: TRBV7-2
d_call: TRBD2

cdr3_aa: CASSQPTSPEQFF
cdr3_nt: TGTGCCAGCAGCCAACCCACTAGCCCTGAGCAGTTCTTC
clone_size: -
j_call: TRBJ2-1
v_call: TRBV14
d_call: -

cdr3_aa: CASRALRKRIEGTEAFF
cdr3_nt: TGTGCCAGCAGAGCTTTAAGGAAAAGGATTGAAGGCACTGAAGCTTTCTTT
clone_size: -
j_call: TRBJ1-1
v_call: TRBV11-2
d_call: -

cdr3_aa: CASSLAQGGRTEAFF
cdr3_nt: TGTGCCAGCAGTTTAGCACAGGGGGGGAGGACTGAAGCTTTCTTT
clone_size: -
j_call: TRBJ1-1
v_call: TRBV27
d_call: TRBD1